This T cell receptor beta chain derives from a study of cytomegalovirus exposure and HLA in healthy donors. As for the study in general: A data release that came early held around 85 million unique TCRs from HLA-typed donors. Findings of the study overall: Upon later analysis, TCR association rates were observed to vary by HLA locus, being highest for DRB1 and lowest for HLA-C.

Germline trimming cut 4 bases from V and 7 bases from J; bases unmatched to any gene: 17. The CDR3 spans 18 residues. CDR1 and CDR2 from the germline V gene are GTSNPN and SVGIG (reference sequence). A remark on this clone: The antigen is not known.

The PCR made use of 60 Vbeta and 13 Jbeta primers. The protocol was immunoSEQ multiplex PCR, while the TCRdb copy is restricted to in-frame clones and leaves out a portion. The data contain 150,000 to 200,000 clones, approximately 85% of them singletons. The sample taken for sequencing was PBMCs. This chain uses TRBV30 with TRBJ1-6; 9 bases align to TRBD1. This receptor was identified in a man aged 18 to 30 in good health and CMV-seropositive. CDR3 nucleotides: TGTGCCTGGAATGGGGGTTCGAGACAGGGGGAAGGCAATTCACCCCTCCACTTT. Protein product: CAWNGGSRQGEGNSPLHF.